The source of this T cell receptor (beta chain) is a study of T-cell reconstitution after alpha-beta-depleted transplantation in children. Study outcomes and limitations: Reportedly, only several hundred clones from non-depleted graft cells drove alpha-beta T-cell counts at about two months. Newly produced T cells mostly accounted for T-cell counts and diversity one year post-transplant. It was surviving recipient T cells and thymic progenitors that gave some patients high TCRbeta diversity at day 60.

The TCRbeta library incorporated unique molecular identifiers. TCRdb redid the calling of the PCR reads with MiXCR, one entry per CDR3 protein. Here the sample spans tens of thousands of distinct CDR3 sequences, around 56% being singletons. Deletions cut 4 bases from V and 6 bases from J, with 6 bases between. This CDR3 contains 12 residues. Germline CDR1 reads MRHNA; CDR2 reads SNTAGT. This clonotype appeared a few times. The antigen remains unidentified. The V call is TRBV6-4, the J call TRBJ2-2, with D unresolved. Source: peripheral blood, taken before TCRalphabeta/CD19-depleted stem cell transplant. This clonotype was obtained from a boy in the first two years of life with SCID, due to receive a stem cell transplant. In nucleotides, the CDR3 is TGTGCCAGCAGTGGATCAGCCGGGGAGCTGTTTTTT. Amino acids: CASSGSAGELFF.